These T cell receptor beta chains were read from a single sample in a study of T cells expressing NK-cell markers. TCRdb reprocessed the 5' RACE reads and stores each CDR3 protein as one record, lacking DNA. Recorded for this sample: 200,000 to 300,000 distinct CDR3 sequences. The sequencing sample was made of blood T cells: a sorted CD56 or NKG2C T cell subset, CD4+ or CD8+ T cells, or bulk PBMC T cells (not recorded which). Receptors originate from a man younger than 35 in good health. Each CDR3 is given with its conserved first and last residue.

v_gene: TRBV6-2/TRBV6-3; j_gene: TRBJ2-7; CDR3aa: CASSSDRPGEQYF
v_gene: TRBV10-1; j_gene: TRBJ2-2; CDR3aa: CASSEGDRAGSTGELFF
v_gene: TRBV29-1; j_gene: TRBJ2-1; CDR3aa: CSVERPTKVYEQFF
v_gene: TRBV20-1; j_gene: TRBJ1-6; CDR3aa: CSARDSWGGDSPLHF
v_gene: TRBV24-1; j_gene: TRBJ2-2; CDR3aa: CATRAGGYTGELFF
v_gene: TRBV3-1; j_gene: TRBJ2-2; CDR3aa: CASSQATSGELFF
v_gene: TRBV7-6; j_gene: TRBJ2-3; CDR3aa: CASSSRYRDRVTDTQYF
v_gene: TRBV5-1; j_gene: TRBJ1-1; CDR3aa: CASSLTPAANTEAFF
v_gene: TRBV12-3/TRBV12-4; j_gene: TRBJ2-2; CDR3aa: CASRPQGSGRGAGELFF
v_gene: TRBV27; j_gene: TRBJ2-1; CDR3aa: CASSLFGTGGTKLEFF
v_gene: TRBV15; j_gene: TRBJ2-3; CDR3aa: CATNRALYSSTDTQYF
v_gene: TRBV18; j_gene: TRBJ2-7; CDR3aa: CASSPPGYEQYF
v_gene: TRBV7-2; j_gene: TRBJ2-3; CDR3aa: CASSPTSGSLTDTQYF
v_gene: TRBV20-1; j_gene: TRBJ2-7; CDR3aa: CSASGLKDEQYF
v_gene: TRBV29-1; j_gene: TRBJ2-1; CDR3aa: CSVDYRGRQFF
v_gene: TRBV20-1; j_gene: TRBJ1-1; CDR3aa: CSASRRGGFRMNTEAFF
v_gene: TRBV25-1; j_gene: TRBJ2-6; CDR3aa: CASSESRQGSGANVLTF
v_gene: TRBV5-5; j_gene: TRBJ2-3; CDR3aa: CASSLGEGTDTQYF
v_gene: TRBV6-5; j_gene: TRBJ1-3; CDR3aa: CASRRDRDSGNTIYF
v_gene: TRBV5-1; j_gene: TRBJ2-1; CDR3aa: CASSYLQRSSYNEQFF
v_gene: TRBV29-1; j_gene: TRBJ2-3; CDR3aa: CSVAQALTDTQYF
v_gene: TRBV20-1; j_gene: TRBJ2-5; CDR3aa: CSAYRASGSSRTQYF
v_gene: TRBV7-6; j_gene: TRBJ1-3; CDR3aa: CASSHPVGLGNTIYF
v_gene: TRBV6-5; j_gene: TRBJ2-7; CDR3aa: CASSYLGRDTRLYEQYF
v_gene: TRBV12-3/TRBV12-4; j_gene: TRBJ2-7; CDR3aa: CASSSRGLAGGYEQYF
v_gene: TRBV20-1; j_gene: TRBJ1-2; CDR3aa: CSARVGAFGYTF
v_gene: TRBV19; j_gene: TRBJ2-5; CDR3aa: CASRATGTRETQYF
v_gene: TRBV20-1; j_gene: TRBJ2-3; CDR3aa: CSATSSGRAMNGNTQYF
v_gene: TRBV7-8; j_gene: TRBJ2-2; CDR3aa: CASAPSRGTGELFF
v_gene: TRBV28; j_gene: TRBJ2-7; CDR3aa: CASSLYGSPSYEQYF
v_gene: TRBV29-1; j_gene: TRBJ2-1; CDR3aa: CSVATHAGQWINEQFF
v_gene: TRBV12-5; j_gene: TRBJ1-4; CDR3aa: CASGTYGTATNEKLFF
v_gene: TRBV19; j_gene: TRBJ1-1; CDR3aa: CASTPFGRDTEAFF
v_gene: TRBV5-5; j_gene: TRBJ2-7; CDR3aa: CASSSGSRPTYEQYF
v_gene: TRBV20-1; j_gene: TRBJ2-5; CDR3aa: CSASRGRLSGTQYF
v_gene: TRBV12-3/TRBV12-4; j_gene: TRBJ1-1; CDR3aa: CASSPNRAAEAFF
v_gene: TRBV4-2; j_gene: TRBJ2-2; CDR3aa: CASSQEATGELFF
v_gene: TRBV19; j_gene: TRBJ2-1; CDR3aa: CASRSFRDRDDEQFF
v_gene: TRBV7-2; j_gene: TRBJ2-1; CDR3aa: CASSSRTVSSYNEQFF